The 5 T cell receptor beta chains listed next were all sequenced from one sample in a study of glioma-infiltrating T cells. Using RNA template, CDR3s of TCR alpha and beta were amplified with iRepertoire arm-PCR. TCRdb called the multiplex PCR reads again in MiXCR, with one record for every CDR3 protein. The sample lists about 190,000 distinct CDR3 sequences, over 25% occurring once. Sequencing was carried out using glioma tissue, nonneoplastic brain tissue, or PBMCs (not recorded which). The receptors were sampled from a human donor with low-grade glioma or glioblastoma, undergoing nonglioma brain surgery, or in good health (not recorded which).

The chain joins TRBV25-1 to TRBJ2-3, with TRBD2 matching over 14 bases. Trimming removed 6 bases from V and 0 bases from J; junction bases left unmatched: 8. The CDR3 extends over 18 amino acids. CDR1 is MGHDK, CDR2 SYGVNS, per germline. DNA of the CDR3: TGTGCCAGCAGGCCCGGGACTAGCGGGAGCTTGAGCACAGATACGCAGTATTTT. It translates to CASRPGTSGSLSTDTQYF.

This clonotype was observed many times. The CDR3 nucleotides are TGCAGTGCGTCGGGACTAGCAGAGTTCACAGATACGCAGTATTTT. Its translation is CSASGLAEFTDTQYF. The chain links TRBV20-1 to TRBJ2-3; TRBD2 matches at 9 bases. The V and J ends lost 6 bases and 2 bases, in that order; junction bases with no gene match: 9. The germline V gene encodes CDR1 DFQATT and CDR2 SNEGSKA (reference sequence). This CDR3 has 15 amino acids.

This clonotype was counted at least ten times. The chain is built from TRBV28 and TRBJ2-7; D possibly corresponds to TRBD1 (6 bases). The CDR3 has 15 amino acids. The germline V gene has CDR1 MDHEN and CDR2 SYDVKM. V was clipped by 6 bases and J by 7 bases, with 22 bases between them. The CDR3 region is CASSPLGARVGEQYF. For the CDR3, the DNA is TGTGCCAGCAGCCCTTTGGGGGCGCGAGTGGGGGAGCAGTACTTC.

This sequence joins TRBV5-4 and TRBJ2-3; 9 bases line up with TRBD2. CDR3 length: 15 residues. Per germline, CDR1 SGHNT and CDR2 YYREEE (reference sequence). V shed 8 bases, J shed 4 bases, and the junction held 11 bases outside the gene matches. CDR3 sequence reads: CARSRSGSAADTQYF. The CDR3 DNA sequence: TGTGCCAGGAGCCGTAGCGGGAGCGCCGCAGATACGCAGTATTTT.

The chain joins TRBV12-3 or TRBV12-4 to TRBJ2-1; TRBD2 matches at 10 bases. This CDR3 is 16 amino acids long. Trimming took 3 bases from V and 0 from J; bases not matched to a gene: 2. The CDR3 reads CASSFASGGSYNEQFF. CDR3 in DNA: TGTGCCAGCAGTTTCGCTAGCGGGGGCTCCTACAATGAGCAGTTCTTC.